The next 8 T cell receptor beta chains were all read from a single sample in a study of shared clonotypes between healthy human individuals. Assay used: immunoSEQ multiplex PCR; TCRdb lists only in-frame clones, some missing. The sample consists of 1.5 million to 2.5 million clones, roughly 95% of them appearing once. Naive CD8 isolation took CD45RO-negative cells positively selected for CCR7 and excluded terminally differentiated effector memory CD45RA+ cells. The sequenced sample was naive CD8+ T cells sorted from blood. The origin of the receptors is a man younger than 35 in good health.

V gene TRBV7-8 combines with J gene TRBJ2-1; D remains unclear. This CDR3 comprises 12 residues. V gave up 3 bases and J gave up 7 bases, with 7 bases separating them. Germline V lookup: CDR1 SGHVS, CDR2 FQNEAQ. The CDR3 loop is CASSLKANEQFF. Here the CDR3 DNA reads TGTGCCAGCAGCTTGAAAGCGAATGAGCAGTTCTTC. The entire variable domain, with the rest obtained from reference TRBV7-8 and TRBJ2-1, is as follows: GAGVSQSPRYKVAKRGQDVALRCDPISGHVSLFWYQQALGQGPEFLTYFQNEAQLDKSGLPSDRFFAERPEGSVSTLKIQRTQQEDSAVYLCASSLKANEQFFGPGTRLTVL.

The genes are TRBV7-9 and TRBJ1-6; TRBD1 aligns across 9 bases. V was pared by 5 bases and J by 6 bases, with 2 bases of the junction left unmatched. Germline V gene lookup returns CDR1 SEHNR and CDR2 FQNEAQ (reference sequence). The CDR3 runs 14 residues. CDR3 DNA: TGTGCCAGCAGCCAGGGACAGGGTAATTCACCCCTCCACTTT. Translation gives CASSQGQGNSPLHF.

The gene calls are TRBV14 and TRBJ2-3, with unresolved D. This CDR3 is 15 amino acids long. In germline, CDR1 is SGHDN, CDR2 FVKESK. Trimming took off 2 bases at V and 6 bases at J, with 15 bases between the two ends. For the CDR3, the DNA is TGTGCCAGCAGCCAACTAGTAACCGAACGGGATACGCAGTATTTT. Amino acids: CASSQLVTERDTQYF.

The chain recombines TRBV7-9 with TRBJ2-7; possible D gene TRBD2, 6 bases. Germline loops: CDR1 SEHNR, CDR2 FQNEAQ (reference sequence). Trimming left V 5 bases short and J 1 base short, with 15 bases between. The CDR3 has 15 amino acids. The CDR3 DNA follows: TGTGCCAGCAGCCCCTGGGTGGGGGGATCCTACGAGCAGTACTTC. This encodes CASSPWVGGSYEQYF. Full variable domain (outside the CDR3, taken from reference TRBV7-9 and TRBJ2-7): DTGVSQNPRHKITKRGQNVTFRCDPISEHNRLYWYRQTLGQGPEFLTYFQNEAQLEKSRLLSDRFSAERPKGSFSTLEIQRTEQGDSAMYLCASSPWVGGSYEQYFGPGTRLTVT.

V gene TRBV4-3 combines with J gene TRBJ2-3; D might be TRBD2 (5 bases). Trimming removed 0 bases at V and 4 bases at J, with 20 bases between. Germline V CDR1 and CDR2: LGHNA, YSLEER. The CDR3 runs 18 residues. The CDR3 loop reads CASSQEAVTGEWADTQYF. CDR3 nucleotides: TGCGCCAGCAGCCAAGAAGCGGTGACCGGGGAATGGGCAGATACGCAGTATTTT.

The J gene is TRBJ1-1, the V gene TRBV5-5; tentative D call: TRBD1 (6 bases). Per the germline V gene, CDR1 is SGHKS and CDR2 is YYEKEE (reference sequence). Trimming removed 3 bases at V and 0 bases at J, with 9 bases between. The CDR3 loop spans 14 amino acids. In nucleotides, the CDR3 is TGTGCCAGCAGCTGGACAGTATTGAACACTGAAGCTTTCTTT. Translating it yields CASSWTVLNTEAFF.

V and J are TRBV5-1 and TRBJ2-7, with a weak D call TRBD1 (5 bases). V was trimmed by 4 bases and J by 1 base, leaving 12 bases between them. CDR3 length equals 14 residues. CDR1 and CDR2 (germline): SGHRS, YFSETQ. In nucleotides, the CDR3 is TGCGCCAGCAGCCTACCAGGACAATCCTACGAGCAGTACTTC. Its protein is CASSLPGQSYEQYF.

The count of this clone is one. The V call is TRBV7-9, the J call TRBJ2-1; 10 bases match TRBD2. The CDR3 contains 18 residues. V was clipped by 3 bases and J by 0 bases; unmatched bases: 8. In germline, CDR1 is SEHNR, CDR2 FQNEAQ (reference sequence). The CDR3 nucleotides read TGTGCCAGCAGCTTTAAAGCTAGCGGGGGTCCCTCCTACAATGAGCAGTTCTTC. Amino acids: CASSFKASGGPSYNEQFF.